A single sample is the source of the 7 T cell receptor beta chains below, sequenced in a study of blood T cell repertoires in COVID-19. TCRdb's copy holds only in-frame clones and misses some; the assay was immunoSEQ multiplex PCR. Among around 180,000 clones listed, roughly 77% were seen once. Source material: peripheral blood. These TCRs come from a man aged 70 or older with active or convalescent COVID-19.

This clone was seen a handful of times. The chain joins TRBV6-5 to TRBJ1-2; D may be TRBD1 (6 bases). Germline V lookup: CDR1 MNHEY, CDR2 SVGAGI. V dropped 10 bases and J dropped 4 bases, with 13 bases sitting between them. The CDR3 spans 12 residues. The CDR3, as DNA: TGTGCCACCGGGGAACAGGGCTATGGCTACACCTTC. Translating it yields CATGEQGYGYTF.

This rearrangement joins TRBV3-1 (or the pseudogene TRBV3-2) to TRBJ2-5, with 7 bases fitting TRBD1. CDR1 is LGHDT and CDR2 is YNNKEL in the germline V gene (reference sequence). Trimming took 4 bases from V and 7 from J; bases not matched to a gene: 6. The CDR3 is 13 residues long. The CDR3 DNA reads as TGTGCCAGCAGCCCGGGACAGTCATGGACCCAGTACTTC. Protein product: CASSPGQSWTQYF.

Ten or more counts support this clone. This chain uses TRBV14 with TRBJ1-2; D not resolved. This CDR3 contains 15 residues. Trimming shortened V by 0 bases and J by 6 bases, and 14 bases separated the two germline ends. In germline, CDR1 is SGHDN, CDR2 FVKESK. The CDR3, as DNA: TGTGCCAGCAGCCAAGACAGATCCGGGTTGAATGGCTACACCTTC. Translating it yields CASSQDRSGLNGYTF.

V and J are TRBV5-1 and TRBJ2-3, with D possibly matching TRBD1 (5 bases). The CDR3 totals 14 residues. CDR1 is SGHRS and CDR2 is YFSETQ in the germline V gene. V shed 4 bases and J shed 4 bases, with 13 bases lying between them. CDR3 nucleotide sequence: TGCGCCAGCAGCAGACAGATGGTCCCAGATACGCAGTATTTT. Amino acid sequence: CASSRQMVPDTQYF. The entire variable domain, with the rest obtained from reference TRBV5-1 and TRBJ2-3, is as follows: KAGVTQTPRYLIKTRGQQVTLSCSPISGHRSVSWYQQTPGQGLQFLFEYFSETQRNKGNFPGRFSGRQFSNSRSEMNVSTLELGDSALYLCASSRQMVPDTQYFGPGTRLTVL.

J is TRBJ2-3 and V is TRBV3-1 (or the pseudogene TRBV3-2), with 9 bases identical to TRBD1. This CDR3 is 17 amino acids long. V shed 1 base and J 3 bases; nucleotides not matched to a gene: 8. CDR1 is LGHDT and CDR2 is YNNKEL in the germline V gene (reference sequence). CDR3 DNA: TGTGCCAGCAGCCAAGTTACGTCGACAGGGGGTACAGATACGCAGTATTTT. This codes for CASSQVTSTGGTDTQYF.

Regarding this clone: This sample includes further DNA sequences coding for the same CDR3. V and J are TRBV24-1 and TRBJ2-5; TRBD1 aligns across 9 bases. This CDR3 has 13 amino acids. In germline, CDR1 is KGHDR, CDR2 SFDVKD. Germline trimming cut 5 bases from V and 5 bases from J; bases unmatched to any gene: 2. The DNA for the CDR3 is TGTGCCACCAGTGGTGACAGGGGGGAGACCCAGTACTTC. It encodes CATSGDRGETQYF.

V usage is TRBV3-1 (or the pseudogene TRBV3-2) and J usage is TRBJ1-2; D may be TRBD1 (6 bases). This CDR3 region has 13 residues. Trimming stripped 4 bases from V and 8 bases from J, with 14 bases between. CDR1 and CDR2 from the germline V gene are LGHDT and YNNKEL (reference sequence). Here the CDR3 reads CASSPPLGAGYTF. Written as DNA, the CDR3 is TGTGCCAGCAGCCCTCCATTGGGGGCCGGCTACACCTTC.